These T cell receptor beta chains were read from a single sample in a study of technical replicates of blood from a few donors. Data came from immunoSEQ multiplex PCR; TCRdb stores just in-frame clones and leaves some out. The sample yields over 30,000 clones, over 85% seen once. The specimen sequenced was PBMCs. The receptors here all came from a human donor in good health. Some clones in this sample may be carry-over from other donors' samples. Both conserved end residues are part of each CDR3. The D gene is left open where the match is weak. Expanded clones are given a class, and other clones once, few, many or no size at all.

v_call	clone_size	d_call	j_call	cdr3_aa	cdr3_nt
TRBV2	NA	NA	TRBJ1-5	CASSAVSSNQPQHF	TGTGCCAGCAGTGCGGTTTCCAGCAATCAGCCCCAGCATTTT
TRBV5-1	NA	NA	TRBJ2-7	CASSKGQSPEQYF	TGCGCCAGCAGCAAAGGACAGTCCCCCGAGCAGTACTTC
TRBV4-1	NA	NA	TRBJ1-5	CASSPLPGGRGINQPQHF	TGCGCCAGCAGCCCCCTACCGGGCGGGAGGGGGATTAATCAGCCCCAGCATTTT
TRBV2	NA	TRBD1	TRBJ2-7	CASRDRGRRQYF	TGTGCCAGCAGAGACAGGGGGAGGCGGCAGTACTTC
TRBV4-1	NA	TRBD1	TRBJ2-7	CASSQAPGQGAYEQYF	TGCGCCAGCAGCCAGGCTCCCGGACAGGGGGCTTACGAGCAGTACTTC
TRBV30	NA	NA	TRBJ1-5	CAWSTGYSNQPQHF	TGTGCCTGGAGTACGGGATATAGCAATCAGCCCCAGCATTTT
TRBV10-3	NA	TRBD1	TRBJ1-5	CAISGKDRGGQPQHF	TGTGCCATCAGTGGAAAGGACAGGGGTGGACAGCCCCAGCATTTT
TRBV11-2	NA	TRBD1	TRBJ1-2	CASSLRGTVEGYTF	TGTGCCAGCAGCTTACGTGGGACAGTCGAGGGCTACACCTTC
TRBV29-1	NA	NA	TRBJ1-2	CSVANGPDGYTF	TGCAGCGTGGCTAATGGGCCCGACGGCTACACCTTC
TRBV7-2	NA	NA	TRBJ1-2	CASSQTDTYGYTF	TGTGCCAGCAGCCAGACAGATACCTATGGCTACACCTTC
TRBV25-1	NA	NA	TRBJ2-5	CASSSLGGGVQETQYF	TGTGCCAGCAGTTCATTAGGAGGAGGGGTACAAGAGACCCAGTACTTC
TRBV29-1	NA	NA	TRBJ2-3	CSVVGPTLGGTDTQYF	TGCAGCGTTGTCGGGCCAACGCTGGGAGGCACAGATACGCAGTATTTT
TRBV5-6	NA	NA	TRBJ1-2	CASSLEGRVYGYTF	TGTGCCAGCAGCTTGGAAGGGCGGGTCTATGGCTACACCTTC
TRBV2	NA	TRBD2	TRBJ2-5	CASSYRTSGQETQYF	TGTGCCAGCAGCTACCGGACTAGCGGCCAAGAGACCCAGTACTTC
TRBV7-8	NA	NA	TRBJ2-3	CASSFPAGSTDTQYF	TGTGCCAGCAGTTTTCCGGCAGGTAGCACAGATACGCAGTATTTT
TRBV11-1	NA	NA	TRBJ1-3	CASSRQYSGNTIYF	TGTGCCAGCAGCCGACAGTACTCTGGAAACACCATATATTTT
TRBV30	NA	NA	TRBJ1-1	CAWSVVGGTEAFF	TGTGCCTGGAGTGTAGTGGGAGGCACTGAAGCTTTCTTT
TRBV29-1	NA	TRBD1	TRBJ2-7	CSSVDRGNEQYF	TGCAGCTCTGTGGACAGGGGCAACGAGCAGTACTTC
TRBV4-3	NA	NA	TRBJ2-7	CASSQYHREPSYEQYF	TGCGCCAGCAGCCAATACCACCGGGAACCCTCCTACGAGCAGTACTTC
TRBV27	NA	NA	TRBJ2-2	CASGPGWNTGELFF	TGTGCCAGCGGCCCAGGCTGGAACACCGGGGAGCTGTTTTTT
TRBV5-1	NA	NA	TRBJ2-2	CASSGQSNTGELFF	TGCGCCAGCAGCGGGCAGAGCAACACCGGGGAGCTGTTTTTT
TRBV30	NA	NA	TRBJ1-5	CAWSVEGSQPQHF	TGTGCCTGGAGTGTAGAGGGTTCTCAGCCCCAGCATTTT
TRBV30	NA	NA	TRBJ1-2	CAWSIIGSNYGYTF	TGTGCCTGGAGTATAATCGGGTCTAACTATGGCTACACCTTC
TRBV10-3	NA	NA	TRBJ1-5	CAISVGHSNQPQHF	TGTGCCATCAGTGTGGGACATAGCAATCAGCCCCAGCATTTT
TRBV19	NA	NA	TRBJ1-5	CASKSGQISNQPQHF	TGTGCCAGTAAATCGGGTCAAATTAGCAATCAGCCCCAGCATTTT
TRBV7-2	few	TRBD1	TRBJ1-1	CASSPYSRDRGLYTEAFF	TGTGCCAGCAGTCCCTATTCACGGGACAGGGGGCTTTATACTGAAGCTTTCTTT
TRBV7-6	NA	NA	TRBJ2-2	CASSLALATGELFF	TGTGCCAGCAGCTTAGCTTTAGCGACCGGGGAGCTGTTTTTT
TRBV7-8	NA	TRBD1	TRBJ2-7	CASSLRDRTYEQYF	TGTGCCAGCAGCTTAAGGGACAGGACCTACGAGCAGTACTTC
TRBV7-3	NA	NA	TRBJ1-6	CASSLQNSYNSPLHF	TGTGCCAGCAGCTTACAGAACTCCTATAATTCACCCCTCCACTTT
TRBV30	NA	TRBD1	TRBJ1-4	CAWSVDRRKLFF	TGTGCCTGGAGTGTGGACAGGCGAAAACTGTTTTTT
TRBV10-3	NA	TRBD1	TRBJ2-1	CAISEETGFSYNEQFF	TGTGCCATCAGTGAGGAGACAGGGTTCTCCTACAATGAGCAGTTCTTC
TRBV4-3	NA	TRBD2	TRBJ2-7	CASSQGTSGNLLAYEQYF	TGCGCCAGCAGCCAAGGGACTAGCGGGAACCTCCTAGCCTACGAGCAGTACTTC
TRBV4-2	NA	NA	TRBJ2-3	CASSQGGGQNTDTQYF	TGTGCCAGCAGCCAAGGCGGCGGACAAAACACAGATACGCAGTATTTT
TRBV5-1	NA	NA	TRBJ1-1	CASSFTTVNTEAFF	TGCGCCAGCAGCTTTACGACTGTGAACACTGAAGCTTTCTTT
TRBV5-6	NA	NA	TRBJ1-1	CASMVTGTEAFF	TGTGCCAGCATGGTGACGGGCACTGAAGCTTTCTTT
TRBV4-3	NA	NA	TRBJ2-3	CASSQDARRTDTQYF	TGCGCCAGCAGCCAAGATGCAAGGAGGACCGATACGCAGTATTTT
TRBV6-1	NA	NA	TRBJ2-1	CASSERGRREFF	TGTGCCAGCAGTGAAAGGGGGCGGAGGGAGTTCTTC
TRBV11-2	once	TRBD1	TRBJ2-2	CASSSRTGGGTGELFF	TGTGCCAGCAGCTCAAGGACAGGGGGTGGAACCGGGGAGCTGTTTTTT
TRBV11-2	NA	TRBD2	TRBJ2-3	CASSFRTSGNVGDTQYF	TGTGCCAGCAGCTTCAGGACTAGCGGGAATGTTGGTGATACGCAGTATTTT
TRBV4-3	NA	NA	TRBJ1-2	CASSQDRGGLLYGYTF	TGCGCCAGCAGCCAAGACAGGGGCGGGCTTCTTTATGGCTACACCTTC
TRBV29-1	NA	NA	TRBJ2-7	CSVASTWYEQYF	TGCAGCGTTGCCTCTACCTGGTACGAGCAGTACTTC
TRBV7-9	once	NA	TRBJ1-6	CASSLTAYNSPLHF	TGTGCCAGCAGCCTGACAGCCTATAATTCACCCCTCCACTTT
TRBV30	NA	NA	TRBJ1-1	CAWRVGQPNTEAFF	TGTGCCTGGAGAGTAGGACAGCCGAACACTGAAGCTTTCTTT
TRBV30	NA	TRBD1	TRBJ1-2	CAWGQGSYGYTF	TGTGCCTGGGGACAGGGGAGTTATGGCTACACCTTC
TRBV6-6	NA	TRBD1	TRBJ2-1	CASSYLGQGTYNEQFF	TGTGCCAGCAGTTACTTGGGACAGGGGACCTACAATGAGCAGTTCTTC
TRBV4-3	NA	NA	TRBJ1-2	CASSQEWTGVYGYTF	TGCGCCAGCAGCCAAGAATGGACGGGGGTCTATGGCTACACCTTC
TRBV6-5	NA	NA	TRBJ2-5	CASSYSGVAETQYF	TGTGCCAGCAGTTACTCCGGGGTTGCGGAGACCCAGTACTTC
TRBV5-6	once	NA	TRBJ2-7	CASSQGTEQYF	TGTGCCAGCAGCCAGGGGACAGAGCAGTACTTC
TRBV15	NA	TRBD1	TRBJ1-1	CATSRVGQGTEAFF	TGTGCCACCAGCAGAGTGGGACAGGGCACTGAAGCTTTCTTT
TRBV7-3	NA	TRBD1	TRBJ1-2	CASRDPGQPYGYTF	TGTGCCAGCAGGGACCCGGGACAGCCCTATGGCTACACCTTC
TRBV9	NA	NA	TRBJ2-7	CASSEKTGFHEQYF	TGTGCCAGCAGCGAAAAAACAGGGTTCCACGAGCAGTACTTC
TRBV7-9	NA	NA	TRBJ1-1	CASSLREATEAFF	TGTGCCAGCAGCCTGAGGGAGGCCACTGAAGCTTTCTTT
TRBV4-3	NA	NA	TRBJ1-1	CASSQDFGGTEAFF	TGCGCCAGCAGCCAAGATTTCGGGGGCACTGAAGCTTTCTTT
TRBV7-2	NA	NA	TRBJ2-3	CASSPDYASQYF	TGTGCCAGCAGCCCGGACTATGCATCGCAGTATTTT
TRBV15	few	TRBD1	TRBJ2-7	CATSRGQGRDEQYF	TGTGCCACCAGCAGAGGACAGGGAAGGGACGAGCAGTACTTC
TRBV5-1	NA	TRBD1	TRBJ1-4	CASSLGTGALEKLFF	TGCGCCAGCAGCTTAGGGACAGGGGCGCTCGAAAAACTGTTTTTT
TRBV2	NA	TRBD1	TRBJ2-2	CASSQYPTGATGELFF	TGTGCCAGCAGTCAATACCCAACAGGGGCGACCGGGGAGCTGTTTTTT
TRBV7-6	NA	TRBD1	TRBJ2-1	CASSSRQGRGNEQFF	TGTGCCAGCAGCTCAAGACAGGGCAGGGGCAATGAGCAGTTCTTC
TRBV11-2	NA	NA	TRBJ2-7	CASSSARGVRSYEQYF	TGTGCCAGCAGCTCCGCCAGGGGGGTTCGGTCCTACGAGCAGTACTTC